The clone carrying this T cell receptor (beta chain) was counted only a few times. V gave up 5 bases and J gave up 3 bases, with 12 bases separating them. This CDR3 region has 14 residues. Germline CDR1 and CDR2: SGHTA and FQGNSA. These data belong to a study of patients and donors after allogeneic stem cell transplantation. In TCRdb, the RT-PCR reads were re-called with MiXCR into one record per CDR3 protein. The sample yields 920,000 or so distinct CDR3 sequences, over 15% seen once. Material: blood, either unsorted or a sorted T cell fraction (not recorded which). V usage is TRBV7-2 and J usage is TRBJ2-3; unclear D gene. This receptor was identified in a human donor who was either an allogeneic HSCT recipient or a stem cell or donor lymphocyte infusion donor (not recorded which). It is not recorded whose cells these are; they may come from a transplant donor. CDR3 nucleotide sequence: TGTGCCAGCAGCCGCCCGACCTTGACAGATACGCAGTATTTT. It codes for CASSRPTLTDTQYF.